This entry lists 10 T cell receptor beta chains sequenced from one sample in a study of beta chain features in type 1 diabetes. Expressed TCRB transcripts were sequenced because the isolated RNA had all been reverse transcribed beforehand. Only in-frame clones appear in the TCRdb table, and some are missing; sequencing was by immunoSEQ multiplex PCR. The sample yields 300,000 to 400,000 clones, roughly 12% seen once. Sequencing used naive CD4+ T cells from blood. The origin of the receptors is a man aged 18 to 29 in good health.

This chain links TRBV7-9 with TRBJ1-4; TRBD1 agrees at 7 bases. With V trimmed by 5 bases and J by 4 bases, 7 bases remained unmatched. The CDR3 spans 15 residues. The germline CDR1 and CDR2 sequences are SEHNR and FQNEAQ (reference sequence). This CDR3 is CASSPGDRINEKLFF. The CDR3 bases are TGTGCCAGCAGCCCCGGGGACAGAATTAATGAAAAACTGTTTTTT.

This chain connects TRBV27 to TRBJ2-7, with TRBD1 as a possible D gene (5 bases). Germline loops: CDR1 MNHEY, CDR2 SMNVEV (reference sequence). Trimming removed 6 bases at V and 3 bases at J, with 18 bases between. There are 15 residues in the CDR3. In DNA, the CDR3 is TGTGCCAGCAGCCGATCCCAGGGCCTCGTCTACGAGCAGTACTTC. Translated, it gives CASSRSQGLVYEQYF.

This clone was detected a few times. The chain links TRBV4-2 to TRBJ2-5; D gene uncertain. With 0 bases removed from V and 1 base from J, the gap between germline ends came to 9 bases. CDR3 length: 15 amino acids. CDR1 LGHNA and CDR2 YNFKEQ come from the germline V gene. In nucleotides, the CDR3 is TGTGCCAGCAGCCAAGATGACACTCTCCAAGAGACCCAGTACTTC. Translating it yields CASSQDDTLQETQYF.

In its sample, this clone was seen a few times. This rearrangement joins TRBV18 to TRBJ2-7, with 8 positions matching TRBD1. Germline CDR1 is KGHSH and CDR2 is LQKENI. V lost 5 bases to trimming and J lost 4 bases; unmatched junction nucleotides: 7. CDR3 length equals 14 residues. CDR3 in amino acids: CASSGNQGAYEQYF. CDR3 nucleotide sequence: TGTGCCAGCTCAGGAAACCAGGGGGCGTACGAGCAGTACTTC.

The rearrangement joins TRBV28 to TRBJ1-1, with D possibly being TRBD1 (6 bases). Germline assignment: CDR1 MDHEN and CDR2 SYDVKM. V was clipped by 4 bases and J by 1 base, with 13 bases between them. The CDR3 is made up of 15 amino acids. In nucleotides, the CDR3 is TGTGCCAGCAGTTCTCAGGACAGAAAGAACACTGAAGCTTTCTTT. Protein product: CASSSQDRKNTEAFF. The full variable domain, completed using reference TRBV28 and TRBJ1-1, is DVKVTQSSRYLVKRTGEKVFLECVQDMDHENMFWYRQDPGLGLRLIYFSYDVKMKEKGDIPEGYSVSREKKERFSLILESASTNQTSMYLCASSSQDRKNTEAFFGQGTRLTVV.

This clone has more than one count but fewer than ten. This chain links TRBV29-1 with TRBJ2-3; maybe TRBD1 (6 bases). CDR3 size: 14 residues. Looked up from germline, CDR1 is SQVTM and CDR2 is ANQGSEA. Trimming stripped 2 bases from V and 3 bases from J, with 12 bases between. The DNA of the CDR3 is TGCAGCGTTGAACGAGGGGGTAAAACAGATACGCAGTATTTT. Translation: CSVERGGKTDTQYF.

The table lists this clone with a few counts. The chain links TRBV6-6 to TRBJ1-2, with 9 bases lining up with TRBD1. Unmatched junction bases numbered 7, after V lost 3 bases and J lost 8 bases. This CDR3 has 14 residues. Germline lookup yields CDR1 MNHNY and CDR2 SVGAGI (reference sequence). The CDR3 spells CASSYVATGGGYTF. The CDR3, as DNA: TGTGCCAGCAGTTATGTTGCGACAGGGGGAGGCTACACCTTC.

This clone was observed a handful of times. The V call is TRBV6-5, the J call TRBJ1-2, with a weak D call TRBD1 (6 bases). Germline V CDR1 and CDR2: MNHEY, SVGAGI. This CDR3 comprises 13 residues. Trimming shortened V by 6 bases and J by 8 bases, and 16 bases separated the two germline ends. The CDR3 DNA follows: TGTGCCAGCAGCGCTACAGGGATAGGGGGCTACACCTTC. Its protein product is CASSATGIGGYTF.

The gene calls are TRBV21-1 and TRBJ2-6; the table's TRBD1 call for D was not verified on the DNA. TRBV21-1 is flagged as a pseudogene. The CDR3 contains 18 residues. CDR3 protein: CASSRSRDNRSGANVLTF. CDR3 coding DNA: TGTGCCAGCAGCAGGAGTCGGGACAACCGCTCTGGGGCCAACGTCCTGACTTTC.

This chain links TRBV5-4 with TRBJ2-5; tentative D call: TRBD1 (6 bases). Germline CDR1 reads SGHNT; CDR2 reads YYREEE (reference sequence). Trimming cost V 0 bases and J 2 bases, with 8 bases left between them. CDR3 length: 14 residues. Here the CDR3 reads CASSLARGQETQYF. CDR3 bases: TGTGCCAGCAGCTTGGCCAGGGGTCAAGAGACCCAGTACTTC.